This TCR beta chain was obtained from a study of blood T cell repertoires in COVID-19. Overall study: Both acute and convalescent COVID-19 samples were obtained from the United States, Italy and Spain. T cells, B-cell-depleted T cells, or PBMCs provided the cDNA or gDNA that served as material.

Original methodology: Nucleated cell number was recorded as an estimate derived from reference gene primer amplification. Profiled with immunoSEQ multiplex PCR; TCRdb holds only in-frame clones, not every one. V and J calls and clone size are given by that table; D and trimming were obtained from the DNA. The data show 200,000 to 250,000 clones, around 83% seen once. This CDR3 is built from 13 residues. Germline values: CDR1 MNHEY, CDR2 SVGAGI. Trimming cost V 6 bases and J 4 bases, with 12 bases left between them. During active infection, Seattle patients enrolled and were then monitored through disease.

The sample comprised peripheral blood. The gene calls are TRBV6-5 and TRBJ1-1; unclear D gene. The receptor comes from a woman of 80 years or more with COVID-19, enrolled during active disease. As DNA, the CDR3 is TGTGCCAGCAGCCCCGACTTGGGCACTGAAGCTTTCTTT. This sequence encodes CASSPDLGTEAFF.